A selection of T cell receptor beta chains follows, all from one sample in a study of post-analysis software for immune sequencing data. TCRdb reprocessed the PCR reads via MiXCR and lists one record per CDR3 protein. The table includes 450,000 to 700,000 distinct CDR3 sequences, about 40% detected once. The sequenced material came from blood. These receptors were taken from a girl aged 5 to 17 with multiple sclerosis. Each CDR3 is given with its conserved first and last residue. Fields, in order: clone size, D gene, J gene, V gene, CDR3 protein, CDR3 DNA. A D gene is named only where the DNA matches it firmly. Expanded clones get a size class; other rows say once, few or many, or leave the size out.

.	TRBD2	TRBJ2-7	TRBV6-1	CASSETSGAYNEQYF	TGTGCCAGCAGTGAAACTAGCGGGGCTTACAATGAGCAGTACTTC
once	.	TRBJ2-1	TRBV7-8	CASSLASLAPYNEQFF	TGTGCCAGCAGCTTAGCGTCCCTAGCGCCCTACAATGAGCAGTTCTTC
few	.	TRBJ2-7	TRBV7-9	CASSPRTAGGGYEQYF	TGTGCCAGCAGCCCACGGACAGCCGGAGGCGGCTACGAGCAGTACTTC
.	.	TRBJ2-3	TRBV4-1	CASSQDLQDTQYF	TGCGCCAGCAGCCAAGACTTGCAGGATACGCAGTATTTT
.	.	TRBJ2-4	TRBV20-1	CSARESLNIQYF	TGCAGTGCTAGGGAATCATTAAACATTCAGTACTTC
.	.	TRBJ1-1	TRBV15	CATSASGATEAFF	TGTGCCACCAGCGCCAGCGGGGCCACTGAAGCTTTCTTT
few	.	TRBJ2-3	TRBV5-1	CASSPTHTQYF	TGCGCCAGCAGCCCCACGCATACGCAGTATTTT
few	.	TRBJ1-1	TRBV12-3/TRBV12-4	CASIATLMNTEAFF	TGTGCCAGCATCGCGACACTAATGAACACTGAAGCTTTCTTT
few	.	TRBJ1-2	TRBV27	CVSSLKAGPFFHGYTF	TGTGTCAGCAGTTTAAAGGCCGGACCTTTCTTCCATGGCTACACCTTC
few	.	TRBJ1-5	TRBV10-3	CAISDRHQPQHF	TGTGCTATCAGTGACAGGCACCAGCCCCAGCATTTT
many	TRBD1	TRBJ2-6	TRBV5-1	CASTEGAAGANVLTF	TGCGCCAGCACCGAGGGGGCGGCTGGGGCCAACGTCCTGACTTTC
.	.	TRBJ1-2	TRBV7-9	CASSRREHGYTF	TGTGCCAGCAGCCGTAGAGAGCATGGCTACACCTTC
few	TRBD1	TRBJ2-1	TRBV5-1	CASSLGQGTYNEQFF	TGCGCCAGCAGCTTGGGACAGGGGACCTACAATGAGCAGTTCTTC
.	TRBD1	TRBJ2-7	TRBV28	CASSRQGAVYEQYF	TGTGCCAGCAGTAGACAGGGGGCTGTCTACGAGCAGTACTTC
.	TRBD2	TRBJ2-4	TRBV30	CAWRPSPREAIAKNIQYF	TGTGCCTGGCGTCCCTCCCCGCGGGAGGCCATAGCCAAAAACATTCAGTACTTC
.	.	TRBJ1-1	TRBV6-5	CASSSGKRNTEAFF	TGTGCCAGCAGTTCAGGCAAACGGAACACTGAAGCTTTCTTT
.	TRBD1	TRBJ1-1	TRBV4-1	CASSQEPGQGITTEAFF	TGCGCCAGCAGCCAAGAACCGGGACAGGGAATTACCACTGAAGCTTTCTTT
.	TRBD2	TRBJ2-5	TRBV29-1	CSVLWPGGETQYF	TGCAGCGTCCTCTGGCCGGGGGGTGAGACCCAGTACTTC
.	.	TRBJ2-5	TRBV12-3/TRBV12-4	CASSQRGPVQETQYF	TGTGCCAGCAGCCAACGGGGTCCAGTACAAGAGACCCAGTACTTC
.	.	TRBJ2-3	TRBV29-1	CSVEDRVAGTDTQYF	TGCAGCGTTGAAGATCGTGTGGCTGGAACAGATACGCAGTATTTT
.	.	TRBJ2-1	TRBV6-1	CASSALDVTYNEQFF	TGTGCCAGCAGTGCCCTGGACGTCACCTACAATGAGCAGTTCTTC
.	.	TRBJ2-7	TRBV12-3/TRBV12-4	CASSQSGTSSYEQYF	TGTGCCAGCAGTCAATCCGGGACATCGTCCTACGAGCAGTACTTC
few	.	TRBJ1-1	TRBV7-2	CASSLEGTGHTEAFF	TGTGCCAGCAGCTTAGAGGGTACAGGGCACACTGAAGCTTTCTTT
.	TRBD2	TRBJ2-5	TRBV12-3/TRBV12-4	CASSPFGLAGRWETQYF	TGTGCCAGCAGTCCCTTCGGACTAGCGGGCCGATGGGAGACCCAGTACTTC
.	.	TRBJ1-1	TRBV12-3/TRBV12-4	CASTEAQITEAFF	TGTGCCAGCACCGAGGCCCAAATCACTGAAGCTTTCTTT
few	TRBD2	TRBJ2-1	TRBV24-1	CATSDTLAGGGYNEQFF	TGTGCCACCAGTGATACCTTAGCGGGAGGCGGGTACAATGAGCAGTTCTTC
.	TRBD2	TRBJ2-5	TRBV6-5	CASSYEGTSFTQYF	TGTGCCAGCAGCTACGAAGGGACTAGTTTTACCCAGTACTTC
few	.	TRBJ2-7	TRBV7-6	CASSSDMNYPYEQYF	TGTGCCAGCAGCTCAGACATGAACTACCCCTACGAGCAGTACTTC
.	.	TRBJ2-3	TRBV12-3/TRBV12-4	CASRIQADTQYF	TGTGCCAGCAGAATTCAGGCAGATACGCAGTATTTT
.	TRBD1	TRBJ2-5	TRBV6-1	CASRTTGLETQYF	TGTGCCAGCAGGACGACAGGGTTAGAGACCCAGTACTTC
.	TRBD1	TRBJ2-3	TRBV5-1	CASSLPGGRSTDTQYF	TGCGCCAGCAGCTTGCCAGGGGGCCGGAGCACAGATACGCAGTATTTT
.	.	TRBJ2-7	TRBV10-2	CVSIRCVGCHEQYF	TGCGTCAGCATCCGATGTGTGGGGTGTCACGAGCAGTACTTC
.	.	TRBJ1-2	TRBV20-1	CSARGGGVSGYTF	TGCAGTGCTAGAGGAGGAGGGGTCTCTGGCTATACCTTC
.	TRBD2	TRBJ2-7	TRBV10-2	CASSESTSGSYEQYF	TGCGCCAGCAGTGAGAGCACTAGCGGCTCCTACGAGCAGTACTTC
.	.	TRBJ2-4	TRBV20-1	CSARLGTSNIQYF	TGCAGTGCTAGGCTAGGGACCTCTAACATTCAGTACTTC
few	.	TRBJ1-3	TRBV5-1	CASSLQSTLPGNTIYF	TGCGCCAGCAGCTTGCAATCGACCCTCCCTGGAAACACCATATATTTT
few	TRBD1	TRBJ1-2	TRBV20-1	CSALGGQGYGYTF	TGCAGTGCGCTCGGGGGACAGGGGTATGGCTACACCTTC
.	TRBD1	TRBJ2-7	TRBV12-3/TRBV12-4	CASSRTGERHEQYF	TGTGCCAGCAGTCGGACAGGGGAACGACACGAGCAGTACTTC
.	TRBD2	TRBJ2-7	TRBV12-3/TRBV12-4	CASSTIPRGGGPPEQYF	TGTGCCAGCAGTACGATCCCAAGGGGCGGGGGTCCCCCCGAGCAGTACTTC
few	.	TRBJ2-5	TRBV12-3/TRBV12-4	CASRPLGQGETQYF	TGTGCCAGCAGACCGCTGGGCCAGGGAGAGACCCAGTACTTC
.	TRBD2	TRBJ2-3	TRBV20-1	CSARAGTRGTDTQYF	TGCAGTGCTAGAGCCGGGACTAGAGGCACAGATACGCAGTATTTT
.	TRBD2	TRBJ2-1	TRBV5-1	CASSSGLAGSRDEQFF	TGCGCCAGCAGCTCCGGACTAGCGGGAAGTCGGGATGAGCAGTTCTTC
.	.	TRBJ2-3	TRBV7-2	CASSLILTQYF	TGTGCCAGCAGCTTAATACTTACGCAGTATTTT
.	.	TRBJ2-3	TRBV12-3/TRBV12-4	CASSKLGGTDTQYF	TGTGCCAGCAGCAAACTGGGGGGCACAGATACGCAGTATTTT
.	.	TRBJ2-1	TRBV4-1	CASSQDILPGPGNEQFF	TGCGCCAGCAGCCAAGATATACTCCCAGGACCGGGGAATGAGCAGTTCTTC
.	TRBD1	TRBJ2-7	TRBV5-1	CASSPGQGRDGQYF	TGCGCCAGCAGCCCGGGACAGGGTAGGGACGGGCAGTACTTC
.	.	TRBJ2-3	TRBV20-1	CSARDLRVGRVADTQYF	TGCAGTGCTAGAGATCTCCGGGTCGGGAGAGTCGCAGATACGCAGTATTTT
few	.	TRBJ2-7	TRBV7-6	CASSPPDSYYEQYF	TGTGCCAGCAGCCCCCCAGACAGTTACTACGAGCAGTACTTC